This T cell receptor beta chain stems from a study of blood T cell repertoires in COVID-19. In the original processing: Quantification of nucleated cells was approximated via reference gene primer amplification. Sequencing was performed with immunoSEQ multiplex PCR; in TCRdb, only in-frame clones are kept and a portion is missing. V and J calls and clone size are given by that table; D and trimming were obtained from the DNA. The table lists about 96,000 clones, approximately 84% of them singletons. Only a few counts were recorded for this clone. This CDR3 is built from 17 residues. V was pared by 0 bases and J by 3 bases, with 16 bases between. The germline gives CDR1 ENHRY, CDR2 SYGVKD.

The clonotype originates from a woman aged 60 to 75 with acute or convalescent COVID-19. The chain recombines TRBV10-3 with TRBJ2-3, with D possibly TRBD1 on 6 matching bases. The source material was peripheral blood. CDR3 nucleotides: TGTGCCATCAGTGAGTCGGGGGCAGGGGACGGTACAGATACGCAGTATTTT. Translated: CAISESGAGDGTDTQYF.